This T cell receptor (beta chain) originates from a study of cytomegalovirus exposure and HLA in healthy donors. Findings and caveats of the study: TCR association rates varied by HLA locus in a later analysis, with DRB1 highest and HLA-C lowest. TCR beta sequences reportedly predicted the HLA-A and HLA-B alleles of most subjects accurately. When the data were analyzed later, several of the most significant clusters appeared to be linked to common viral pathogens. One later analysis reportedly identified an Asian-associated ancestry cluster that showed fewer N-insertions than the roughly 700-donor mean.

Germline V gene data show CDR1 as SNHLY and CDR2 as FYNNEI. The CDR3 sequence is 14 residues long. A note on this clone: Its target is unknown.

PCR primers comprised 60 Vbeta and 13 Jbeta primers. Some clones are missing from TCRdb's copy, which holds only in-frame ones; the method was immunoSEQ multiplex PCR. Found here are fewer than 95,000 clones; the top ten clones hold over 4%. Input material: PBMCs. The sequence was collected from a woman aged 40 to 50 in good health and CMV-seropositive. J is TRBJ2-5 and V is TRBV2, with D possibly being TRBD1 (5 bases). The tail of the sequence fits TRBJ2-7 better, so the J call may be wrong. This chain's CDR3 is CASKERGASYEQYF. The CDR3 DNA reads TGTGCCAGCAAGGAAAGGGGTGCGTCCTACGAGCAGTACTTC.